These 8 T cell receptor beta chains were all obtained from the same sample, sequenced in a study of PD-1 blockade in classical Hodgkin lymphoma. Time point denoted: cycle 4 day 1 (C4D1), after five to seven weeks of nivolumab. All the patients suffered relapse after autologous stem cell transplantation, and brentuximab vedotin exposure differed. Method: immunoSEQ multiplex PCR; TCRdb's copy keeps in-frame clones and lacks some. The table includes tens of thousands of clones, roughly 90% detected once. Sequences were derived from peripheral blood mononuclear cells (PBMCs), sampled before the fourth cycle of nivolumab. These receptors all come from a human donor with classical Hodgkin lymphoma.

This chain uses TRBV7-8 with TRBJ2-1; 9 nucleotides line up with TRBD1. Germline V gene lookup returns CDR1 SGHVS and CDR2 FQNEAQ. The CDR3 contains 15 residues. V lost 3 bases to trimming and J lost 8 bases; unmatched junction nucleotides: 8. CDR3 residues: CASSLGQGMVDEQFF. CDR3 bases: TGTGCCAGCAGCTTGGGACAGGGAATGGTCGATGAGCAGTTCTTC.

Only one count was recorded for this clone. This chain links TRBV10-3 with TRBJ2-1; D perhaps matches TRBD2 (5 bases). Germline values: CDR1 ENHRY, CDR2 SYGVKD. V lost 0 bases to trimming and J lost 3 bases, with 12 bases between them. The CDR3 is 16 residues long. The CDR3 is CAISESVGRGYNEQFF. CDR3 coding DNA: TGTGCCATCAGTGAGTCGGTCGGCCGGGGCTACAATGAGCAGTTCTTC.

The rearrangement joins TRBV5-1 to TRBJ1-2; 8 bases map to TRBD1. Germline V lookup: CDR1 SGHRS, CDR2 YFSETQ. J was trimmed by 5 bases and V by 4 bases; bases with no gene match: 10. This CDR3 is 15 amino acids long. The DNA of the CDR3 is TGCGCCAGCAGCGCGCTGACAGGGGTAGGGTATGGCTACACCTTC. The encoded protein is CASSALTGVGYGYTF.

CDR3 nucleotides: TGTGCCAGCAGCTTAACGCCGGCAGGAGCCGGGGAGCTGTTTTTT. Translation gives CASSLTPAGAGELFF. V is TRBV7-3 and J is TRBJ2-2; D gene unclear. Trimming cost V 0 bases and J 6 bases, with 11 bases left between them. Per the germline V gene, CDR1 is SGHTA and CDR2 is FQGTGA. CDR3 length: 15 residues. Using reference TRBV7-3 and TRBJ2-2 for the parts outside the CDR3, the full variable domain is GAGVSQTPSNKVTEKGKYVELRCDPISGHTALYWYRQSLGQGPEFLIYFQGTGAADDSGLPNDRFFAVRPEGSVSTLKIQRTERGDSAVYLCASSLTPAGAGELFFGEGSRLTVL.

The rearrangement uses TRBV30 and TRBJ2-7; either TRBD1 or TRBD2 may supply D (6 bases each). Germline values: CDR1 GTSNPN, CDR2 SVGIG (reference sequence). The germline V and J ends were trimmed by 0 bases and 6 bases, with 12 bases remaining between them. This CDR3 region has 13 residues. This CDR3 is CAWSVTRGVEQYF. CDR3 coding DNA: TGTGCCTGGAGTGTAACGAGGGGGGTCGAGCAGTACTTC. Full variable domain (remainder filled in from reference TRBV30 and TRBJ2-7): SQTIHQWPATLVQPVGSPLSLECTVEGTSNPNLYWYRQAAGRGLQLLFYSVGIGQISSEVPQNLSASRPQDRQFILSSKKLLLSDSGFYLCAWSVTRGVEQYFGPGTRLTVT.

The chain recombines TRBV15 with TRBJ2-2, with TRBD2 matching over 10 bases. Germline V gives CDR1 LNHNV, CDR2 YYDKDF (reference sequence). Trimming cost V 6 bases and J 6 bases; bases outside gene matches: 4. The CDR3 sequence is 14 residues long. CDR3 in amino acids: CATSLAGVPGELFF. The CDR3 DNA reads TGTGCCACCAGTCTAGCGGGAGTTCCCGGGGAGCTGTTTTTT.

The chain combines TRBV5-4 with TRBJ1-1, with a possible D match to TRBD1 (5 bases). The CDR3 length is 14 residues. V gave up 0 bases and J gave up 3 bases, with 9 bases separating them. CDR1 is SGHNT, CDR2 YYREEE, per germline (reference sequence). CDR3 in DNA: TGTGCCAGCAGCTTGGCGGGGGGTGACACTGAAGCTTTCTTT. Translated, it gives CASSLAGGDTEAFF.

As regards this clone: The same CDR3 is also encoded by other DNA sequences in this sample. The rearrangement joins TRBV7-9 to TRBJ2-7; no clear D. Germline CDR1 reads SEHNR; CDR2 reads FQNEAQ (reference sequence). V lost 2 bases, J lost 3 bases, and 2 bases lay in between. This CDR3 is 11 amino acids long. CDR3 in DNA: TGTGCCAGCAGCTTAAGCTACGAGCAGTACTTC. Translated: CASSLSYEQYF. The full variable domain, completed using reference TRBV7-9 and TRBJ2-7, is DTGVSQNPRHKITKRGQNVTFRCDPISEHNRLYWYRQTLGQGPEFLTYFQNEAQLEKSRLLSDRFSAERPKGSFSTLEIQRTEQGDSAMYLCASSLSYEQYFGPGTRLTVT.